This T cell receptor beta chain was observed in a study of identical twins. Regarding the study as a whole: Because invariant MAIT and iNKT cells could be present, zero-insertion analyses could be partly confounded.

The CDR3 is 13 residues long. The V end was cut by 10 bases, the J end by 0 bases, with 10 bases between. Turning to this clonotype: Its antigen is undetermined.

Unique molecular identifiers were in the cDNA, with template-switch universal primer binding. TCRdb reprocessed the 5' RACE reads via MiXCR and lists one record per CDR3 protein. Altogether roughly 260,000 distinct CDR3 sequences are present, around 15% being singletons, with the ten largest covering 7% to 9%. The J gene is TRBJ1-3, the V gene TRBV12-3 or TRBV12-4, with D tentatively TRBD1 (6 bases). Sequencing input: memory (CD45RO+) T cells sorted from blood. The TCR sequence derives from a young woman in good health. CDR3 DNA sequence: TGTGCCACAGGGGCAGCCTCTGGAAACACCATATATTTT. Translation gives CATGAASGNTIYF.